Here is one T cell receptor (beta chain) with its context. This clone was observed many times. Its antigen is still unknown. Per-base quality was not reported, and no clone a single base away is much larger than it. Another Seattle source contributed samples from volunteer blood donors who had recovered from COVID-19. Collaborating institutions collected whole blood in K2EDTA tubes following their own protocols. For TCRbeta analysis, collaborators shipped samples in one of three forms: frozen whole blood, isolated PBMCs, or DNA extracted from either of those sample types. TCRbeta CDR3 regions were amplified from genomic DNA by means of the immunoSEQ Assay, a bias-controlled multiplex PCR. In the source study's methods: The number of nucleated cells in each sample was estimated from the amplification of reference gene primers within the assay. Sequence reads were collapsed and filtered to measure the absolute abundance of every unique TCRbeta CDR3 rearrangement. For each sample, productive Simpson clonality was calculated as the square root of Simpson's diversity index across productive rearrangements. TCRdb holds this immuneACCESS table with in-frame rearrangements only. Some clones are missing; in checked studies, unresolved V genes explain under half, and the rest has no known cause. V, J and clone size were drawn from that table, and D and trimming were deduced from the DNA. The sample table records about 150,000 clones; about 83% of these occur just once. Together, the top ten hold around 19% of the sample.

These data originate in a study of blood T cell repertoires in COVID-19 (dated by TCRdb to about 2020). A note on the overall study: Samples from collaborators originated in the United States, Italy and Spain and spanned both the acute and convalescent phases of COVID-19. The samples were drawn from two sources: the first 160 participants of the ongoing ImmuneRACE study, and fewer than 1,500 subjects contributed by 6 global collaborators. The sample metadata nearly always contained a de-identified subject ID, COVID-19 status, age in years and sex. Where HLA class I and class II types were available, the types were taken from metadata supplied by the sample provider, not from assay-based typing. Subjects who had been exposed to COVID-19, were actively infected with it, or had recovered from it provided the deeply sampled blood TCRbeta repertoires that made up the dataset. A freely available public database, intended as a resource for researchers studying the immune response to SARS-CoV-2, is where the repertoires were released. The material from the prospective study consisted of cDNA or gDNA derived from T cells, B-cell-depleted T cells, or PBMCs. Overall study results and their limits: The amount of clinical and demographic metadata varied by source and participant and was provided uncurated.

CDR1 and CDR2, looked up from the germline V gene, are SGHAT and FQNNGV. CDR3 length: 12 amino acids, cysteine to phenylalanine. Of all the DNA, just the CDR3 is kept, 36 bases in frame from base 1. V is pared back by 5 bases and J by 4 bases, with 7 bases lying between the germline termini. Input material: peripheral blood. The V and J genes are TRBV11-2 and TRBJ2-3, with the D gene not confidently named. This TCR derives from a woman in her 70s who had recovered from COVID-19. The DNA is TGTGCCAGCAGCCCCTCCGCAGATACGCAGTATTTT. This encodes CASSPSADTQYF.